The rows below give T cell receptor beta chains drawn from one sample of a study of shared clonotypes between healthy human individuals. Assay: immunoSEQ multiplex PCR; the TCRdb copy retains only in-frame clones and omits some. This repertoire shows approximately 590,000 clones, 95% to 96% found once; its top ten account for around 0.11%. Input material: naive CD8+ T cells sorted from blood. These receptors were obtained from a woman in her 30s in good health. CDR3s include the opening cysteine and the closing phenylalanine or tryptophan. Each record gives: clone size, J gene, D gene, V gene, CDR3 protein, CDR3 DNA. The D gene is left open where the match is weak. Expanded clones get a size class; other rows say once, few or many, or leave the size out.

>.|TRBJ1-2|.|TRBV25-1
CASSDGGMSGYTF
TGTGCCAGCAGTGACGGGGGGATGTCTGGCTACACCTTC
>.|TRBJ1-1|.|TRBV19
CASSLNTEAFF
TGTGCCAGTAGTTTGAACACTGAAGCTTTCTTT
>.|TRBJ1-6|.|TRBV25-1
CATQMPGGTPLHF
TGTGCCACCCAGATGCCGGGGGGGACACCCCTCCACTTT
>.|TRBJ2-5|.|TRBV5-1
CASSFSGSSGETQYF
TGCGCCAGCAGCTTCTCGGGATCGTCGGGGGAGACCCAGTACTTC
>.|TRBJ2-7|TRBD2|TRBV29-1
CSVELADATYEQYF
TGCAGCGTTGAACTAGCGGACGCAACCTACGAGCAGTACTTC
>.|TRBJ2-1|.|TRBV18
CASSPGEFLHNEQFF
TGTGCCAGCTCCCCAGGGGAGTTTCTCCACAATGAGCAGTTCTTC
>.|TRBJ2-7|.|TRBV29-1
CSVVSSEQYF
TGCAGCGTTGTTAGCTCCGAGCAGTACTTC
>.|TRBJ2-7|.|TRBV27
CASSLRGRYEQYF
TGTGCCAGCAGTTTGCGGGGCCGTTACGAGCAGTACTTC
>.|TRBJ2-3|TRBD2|TRBV13
CASSEGLDTDTQYF
TGTGCCAGCAGCGAGGGACTAGATACAGATACGCAGTATTTT
>.|TRBJ2-5|.|TRBV13
CASTTGSLETQYF
TGTGCCAGCACCACCGGGAGCCTCGAGACCCAGTACTTC
>.|TRBJ2-1|.|TRBV4-1
CASSPGVLSYNEQFF
TGCGCCAGCAGCCCCGGAGTTCTCTCATACAATGAGCAGTTCTTC
>.|TRBJ2-3|.|TRBV13
CASSLDEVGTDTQYF
TGTGCCAGCAGCTTAGATGAAGTCGGGACAGATACGCAGTATTTT
>.|TRBJ2-7|TRBD1|TRBV28
CASSLGGPGQGIHEQYF
TGTGCCAGCAGTTTAGGGGGACCGGGACAGGGGATTCACGAGCAGTACTTC
>.|TRBJ2-2|.|TRBV5-6
CASSFGSPGTGELFF
TGTGCCAGCAGCTTCGGCAGCCCAGGGACCGGGGAGCTGTTTTTT
>.|TRBJ2-2|.|TRBV7-7
CASSAASANTGELFF
TGTGCCAGCAGCGCAGCCAGTGCGAACACCGGGGAGCTGTTTTTT
>.|TRBJ1-4|.|TRBV4-1
CASSQEPGNNEKLFF
TGCGCCAGCAGCCAAGAGCCAGGGAACAATGAAAAACTGTTTTTT
>.|TRBJ2-1|TRBD2|TRBV5-6
CASSARTSGRIHEQFF
TGTGCCAGCAGCGCCCGGACTAGCGGGAGGATCCATGAGCAGTTCTTC
>.|TRBJ2-2|.|TRBV11-2
CASSDTGELFF
TGTGCCAGCAGCGACACCGGGGAGCTGTTTTTT
>.|TRBJ2-6|.|TRBV6-5
CASSLASAGANVLTF
TGTGCCAGCAGTCTAGCTTCAGCTGGGGCCAACGTCCTGACTTTC
>once|TRBJ2-1|.|TRBV6-5
CASSYSGWESNEQFF
TGTGCCAGCAGTTACTCCGGGTGGGAGTCCAATGAGCAGTTCTTC
>once|TRBJ2-1|TRBD2|TRBV28
CASSAGLAEYNEQFF
TGTGCCAGCAGTGCGGGACTAGCGGAATACAATGAGCAGTTCTTC
>.|TRBJ2-3|TRBD1|TRBV9
CASSGQGAGTQYF
TGTGCCAGCAGCGGACAGGGGGCGGGTACGCAGTATTTT
>.|TRBJ1-3|.|TRBV21-1
CASSKNGRRGRPGNTIYF
TGTGCCAGCAGCAAAAACGGTCGCAGGGGGCGTCCTGGAAACACCATATATTTT
>.|TRBJ2-1|.|TRBV13
CASSLGGLRSSYNEQFF
TGTGCCAGCAGCTTAGGGGGACTCCGGAGCTCCTACAATGAGCAGTTCTTC
>once|TRBJ1-1|.|TRBV5-6
CASSLVVGPEAFF
TGTGCCAGCAGCTTGGTAGTTGGCCCTGAAGCTTTCTTT
>.|TRBJ2-7|.|TRBV27
CASSLRGIFSYEQYF
TGTGCCAGCAGTTTAAGGGGGATATTCTCCTACGAGCAGTACTTC
>.|TRBJ2-1|.|TRBV7-8
CASSLLSLGNEQFF
TGTGCCAGCAGCTTATTGTCCCTGGGCAATGAGCAGTTCTTC
>.|TRBJ2-7|TRBD2|TRBV5-4
CASSLASGYEQYF
TGTGCCAGCAGCTTGGCTAGCGGCTACGAGCAGTACTTC
>once|TRBJ2-3|.|TRBV9
CASSVLWSDTQYF
TGTGCCAGCAGCGTACTGTGGTCAGATACGCAGTATTTT
>.|TRBJ2-3|.|TRBV9
CASSARPGTSSTDTQYF
TGTGCCAGCAGCGCTCGGCCCGGGACGAGCAGCACAGATACGCAGTATTTT
>.|TRBJ2-1|TRBD2|TRBV5-4
CASSQVVVAGAYNEQFF
TGTGCCAGCAGCCAGGTTGTGGTAGCGGGAGCCTACAATGAGCAGTTCTTC
>.|TRBJ2-5|.|TRBV2
CASTKTEFVGETQYF
TGTGCCAGCACCAAAACAGAGTTTGTTGGGGAGACCCAGTACTTC
>.|TRBJ2-2|TRBD1|TRBV10-3
CAISRTGASTGELFF
TGTGCCATCTCCCGGACAGGGGCGAGCACCGGGGAGCTGTTTTTT
>.|TRBJ1-1|.|TRBV7-6
CASSLGGEVTEAFF
TGTGCCAGCAGCTTAGGAGGGGAGGTCACTGAAGCTTTCTTT
>.|TRBJ1-5|.|TRBV28
CASSKGGNSNQPQHF
TGTGCCAGCAGTAAGGGGGGAAATAGCAATCAGCCCCAGCATTTT
>.|TRBJ2-7|.|TRBV7-2
CASSLRTSGGRGYEQYF
TGTGCCAGCAGCTTAAGGACCTCAGGTGGGAGAGGTTACGAGCAGTACTTC
>.|TRBJ1-1|.|TRBV11-1
CASSHLGVRELNTEAFF
TGTGCCAGCAGCCACTTAGGAGTCCGGGAGTTGAACACTGAAGCTTTCTTT
>.|TRBJ2-7|.|TRBV28
CASSFLPETSYEQYF
TGTGCCAGCAGTTTTCTTCCAGAAACATCCTACGAGCAGTACTTC
>.|TRBJ2-1|.|TRBV9
CASSGTEGEQFF
TGTGCCAGCAGCGGTACAGAGGGTGAGCAGTTCTTC